This TCR beta chain was recorded in a study of long-term antiretroviral therapy in people with HIV. The CDR3 is made up of 14 amino acids. Germline assignment: CDR1 SGHRS and CDR2 YFSETQ. J was trimmed by 8 bases and V by 4 bases; bases with no gene match: 7. The immunoSEQ assay was v3.0, run at survey level. A per-sample goal of about 35,000-55,000 T-cell genomes was targeted by sequencing. Clones were read by immunoSEQ multiplex PCR, and TCRdb kept only the in-frame ones, dropping some. The sample includes tens of thousands of clones, around 84% seen only once; the top ten take roughly 4.5%. The chain couples TRBV5-1 to TRBJ2-1; 9 nucleotides line up with TRBD1. This sequence originates from a man aged 55 to 70 with HIV. The specimen was unsorted PBMCs, collected 1.3 years after starting antiretroviral therapy. CDR3 coding DNA: TGCGCCAGCAGCCGCGGGACAGGGAACTATGAGCAGTTCTTC. Translation: CASSRGTGNYEQFF.